This T cell receptor beta chain came from a study of blood T cell repertoires in COVID-19. At the level of the study: Some COVID-19 samples were acute and others convalescent; all came from the United States, Italy and Spain.

This CDR3 has 14 residues. Per the germline V gene, CDR1 is MNHNY and CDR2 is SVGAGI (reference sequence). V lost 2 bases to trimming and J lost 4 bases, with 11 bases between them. Some clones are missing from TCRdb's copy, which holds only in-frame ones; the method was immunoSEQ multiplex PCR. The table shows about 160,000 clones, with around 89% occurring only once. This clone was recorded once. Everyone who took part was about 18 to 90 years old, and they came from about two dozen US areas. This receptor was obtained from a woman aged 45-59 years who had recovered from COVID-19. The sequenced sample was PBMCs or T cells enriched from blood (not recorded which). The rearrangement joins TRBV6-6 to TRBJ1-2; D may be TRBD1 (5 bases). The CDR3 nucleotides are TGTGCCAGCAGTTACGGGGGGTCTAGCTATGGCTACACCTTC. Protein sequence: CASSYGGSSYGYTF.